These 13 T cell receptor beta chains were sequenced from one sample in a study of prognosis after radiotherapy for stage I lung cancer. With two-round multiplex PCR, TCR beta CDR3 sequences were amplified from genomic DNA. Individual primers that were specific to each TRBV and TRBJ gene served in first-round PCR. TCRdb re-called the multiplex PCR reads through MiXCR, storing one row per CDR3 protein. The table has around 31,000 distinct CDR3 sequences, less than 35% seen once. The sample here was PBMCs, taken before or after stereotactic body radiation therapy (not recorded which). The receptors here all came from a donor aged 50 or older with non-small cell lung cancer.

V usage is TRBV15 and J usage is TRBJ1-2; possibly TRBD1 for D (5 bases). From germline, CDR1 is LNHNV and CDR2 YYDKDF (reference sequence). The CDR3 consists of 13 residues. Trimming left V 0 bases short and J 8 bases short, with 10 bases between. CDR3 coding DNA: TGTGCCACCAGCAGAGATTATCAGGGAGGCTACACCTTC. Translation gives CATSRDYQGGYTF.

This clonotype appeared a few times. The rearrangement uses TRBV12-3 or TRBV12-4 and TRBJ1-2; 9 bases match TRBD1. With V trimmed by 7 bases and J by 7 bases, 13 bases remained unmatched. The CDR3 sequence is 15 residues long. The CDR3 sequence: CASTPQTGGEGGYTF. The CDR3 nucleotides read TGTGCCAGCACCCCTCAGACAGGGGGTGAGGGTGGCTACACCTTC.

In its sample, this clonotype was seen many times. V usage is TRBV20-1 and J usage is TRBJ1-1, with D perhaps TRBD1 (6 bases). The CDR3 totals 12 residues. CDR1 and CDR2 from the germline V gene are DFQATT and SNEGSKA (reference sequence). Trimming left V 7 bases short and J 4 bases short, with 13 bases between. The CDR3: CSVKQGATEAFF. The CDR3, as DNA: TGCAGTGTAAAACAGGGAGCCACTGAAGCTTTCTTT.

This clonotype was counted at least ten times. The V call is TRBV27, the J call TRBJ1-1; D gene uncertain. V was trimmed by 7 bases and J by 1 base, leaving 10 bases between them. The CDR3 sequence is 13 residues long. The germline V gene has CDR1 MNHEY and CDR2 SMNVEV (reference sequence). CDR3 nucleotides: TGTGCCAGCAAGTCCCGGGGGAACACTGAAGCTTTCTTT. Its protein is CASKSRGNTEAFF.

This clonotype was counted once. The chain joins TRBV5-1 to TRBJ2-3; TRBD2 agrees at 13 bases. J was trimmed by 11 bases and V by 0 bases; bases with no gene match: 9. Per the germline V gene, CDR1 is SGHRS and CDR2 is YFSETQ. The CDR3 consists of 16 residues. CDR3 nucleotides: TGCGCCAGCAGCTTGGAAGGGACTAGCGGGACATATATGCAGTATTTT. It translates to CASSLEGTSGTYMQYF.

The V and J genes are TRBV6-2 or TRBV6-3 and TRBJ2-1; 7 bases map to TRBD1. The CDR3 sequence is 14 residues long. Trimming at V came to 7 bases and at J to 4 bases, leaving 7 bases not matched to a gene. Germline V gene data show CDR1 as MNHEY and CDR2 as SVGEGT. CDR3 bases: TGTGCCAGCACCGACAGGGTGCATTACAATGAGCAGTTCTTC. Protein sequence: CASTDRVHYNEQFF.

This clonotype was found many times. This CDR3 is CASSPRRSTDTQYF. CDR3 nucleotides: TGTGCCAGCAGCCCCCGGAGGAGCACAGATACGCAGTATTTT. The chain has TRBV9 and TRBJ2-3; maybe TRBD2 (5 bases). CDR1 is SGDLS and CDR2 is YYNGEE in the germline V gene. The V end lost 4 bases, the J end lost 0 bases, and 9 bases lay between the germline ends. The CDR3 has 14 amino acids.

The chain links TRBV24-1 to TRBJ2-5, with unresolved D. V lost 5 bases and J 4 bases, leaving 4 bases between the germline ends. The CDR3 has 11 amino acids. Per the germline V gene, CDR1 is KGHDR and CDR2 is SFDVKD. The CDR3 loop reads CATSARETQYF. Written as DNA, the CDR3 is TGTGCCACCAGTGCGCGAGAGACCCAGTACTTC.

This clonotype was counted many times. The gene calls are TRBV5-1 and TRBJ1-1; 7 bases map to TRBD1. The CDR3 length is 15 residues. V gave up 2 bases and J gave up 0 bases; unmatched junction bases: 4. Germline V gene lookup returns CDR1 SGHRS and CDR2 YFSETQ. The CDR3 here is CASSFPDRVNTEAFF. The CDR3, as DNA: TGCGCCAGCAGCTTCCCAGACAGGGTGAACACTGAAGCTTTCTTT.

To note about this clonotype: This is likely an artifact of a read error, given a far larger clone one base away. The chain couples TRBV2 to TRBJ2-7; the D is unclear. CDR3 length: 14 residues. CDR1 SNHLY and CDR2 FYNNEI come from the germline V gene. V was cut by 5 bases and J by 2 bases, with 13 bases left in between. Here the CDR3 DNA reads TGTGCCAGCAGTTTGGCGGTGAACGCCTACGAGCAGTACTTC. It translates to CASSLAVNAYEQYF.

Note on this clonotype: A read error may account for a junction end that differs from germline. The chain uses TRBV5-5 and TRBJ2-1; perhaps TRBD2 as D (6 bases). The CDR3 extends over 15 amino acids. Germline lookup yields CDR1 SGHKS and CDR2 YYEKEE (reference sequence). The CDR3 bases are TGTGTCAGCAGCCCCTATCCTGCGGGATATAATGAGCAGTTCTTC. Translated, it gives CVSSPYPAGYNEQFF.

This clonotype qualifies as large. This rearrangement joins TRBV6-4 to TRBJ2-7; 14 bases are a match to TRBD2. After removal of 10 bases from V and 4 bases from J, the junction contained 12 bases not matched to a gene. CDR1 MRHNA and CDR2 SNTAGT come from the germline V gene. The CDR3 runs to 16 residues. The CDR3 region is CATDRGLAGAEYEQYF. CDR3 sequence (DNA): TGTGCCACCGACCGGGGACTAGCGGGAGCGGAGTACGAGCAGTACTTC.

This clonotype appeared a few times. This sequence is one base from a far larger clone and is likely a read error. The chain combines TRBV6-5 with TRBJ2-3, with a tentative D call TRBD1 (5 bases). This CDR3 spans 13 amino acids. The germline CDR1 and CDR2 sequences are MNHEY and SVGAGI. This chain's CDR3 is CASGYRPADTQYF. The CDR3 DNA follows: TGTGCCAGCGGTTACAGGCCCGCAGATACGCAGTATTTT.